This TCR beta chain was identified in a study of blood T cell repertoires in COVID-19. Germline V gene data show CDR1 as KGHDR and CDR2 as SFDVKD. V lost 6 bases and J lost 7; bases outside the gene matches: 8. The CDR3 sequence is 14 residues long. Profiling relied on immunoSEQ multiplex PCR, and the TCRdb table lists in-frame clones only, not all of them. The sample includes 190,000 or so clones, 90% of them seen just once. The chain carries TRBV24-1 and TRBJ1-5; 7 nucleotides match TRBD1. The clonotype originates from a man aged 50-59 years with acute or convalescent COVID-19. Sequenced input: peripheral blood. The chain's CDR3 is CATSRGGPPQPQHF. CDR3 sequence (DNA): TGTGCCACCAGTAGAGGGGGCCCTCCCCAGCCCCAGCATTTT.